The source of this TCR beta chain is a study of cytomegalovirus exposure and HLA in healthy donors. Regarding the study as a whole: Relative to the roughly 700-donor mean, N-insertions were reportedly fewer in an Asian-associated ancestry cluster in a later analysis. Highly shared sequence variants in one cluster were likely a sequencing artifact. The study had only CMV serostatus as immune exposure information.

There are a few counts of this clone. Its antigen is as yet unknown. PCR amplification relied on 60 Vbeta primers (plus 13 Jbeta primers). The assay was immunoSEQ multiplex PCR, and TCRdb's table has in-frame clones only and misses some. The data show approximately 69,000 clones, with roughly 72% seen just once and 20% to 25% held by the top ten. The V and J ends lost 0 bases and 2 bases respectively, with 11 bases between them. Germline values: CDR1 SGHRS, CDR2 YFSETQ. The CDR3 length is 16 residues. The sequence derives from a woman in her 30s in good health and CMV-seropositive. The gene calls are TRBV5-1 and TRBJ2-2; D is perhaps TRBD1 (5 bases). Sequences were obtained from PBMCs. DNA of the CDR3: TGCGCCAGCAGCTTGGAACAGGCTGCCAACACCGGGGAGCTGTTTTTT. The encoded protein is CASSLEQAANTGELFF. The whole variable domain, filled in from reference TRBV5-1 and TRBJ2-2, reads KAGVTQTPRYLIKTRGQQVTLSCSPISGHRSVSWYQQTPGQGLQFLFEYFSETQRNKGNFPGRFSGRQFSNSRSEMNVSTLELGDSALYLCASSLEQAANTGELFFGEGSRLTVL.